These 5 T cell receptor beta chains share one sample of origin, sequenced in a study of PD-L1 blockade in urothelial cancer (dated by TCRdb to about 2017). The time point label, read with the paper, signifies: pretreatment peripheral blood. The library was obtained by the immunoSEQ multiplex PCR assay. TCRdb took over this immuneACCESS table, retaining in-frame rearrangements with V and J assigned. Such tables are incomplete; in checked studies, under half of the missing clones stem from an unresolved V gene, and the remainder is unexplained. Present in this sample are about 95,000 clones, more than 75% of which were seen just once. The ten largest clonotypes hold about 2% of the sample. The sample was PBMCs, taken around atezolizumab (anti-PD-L1) treatment. The receptors derive from a man aged 55 to 70 with urothelial cancer.

The chain joins TRBV30 to TRBJ1-4; D is undetermined. Per the germline V gene, CDR1 is GTSNPN and CDR2 is SVGIG (reference sequence). This CDR3 comprises 16 residues. The germline V and J ends were trimmed by 4 bases and 6 bases, with 21 bases remaining between them. The CDR3 coding sequence is TGTGCCTGGACCCTAAAGGCACCGTTTACAGATGAAAAACTGTTTTTT. Translated: CAWTLKAPFTDEKLFF.

J is TRBJ2-2 and V is TRBV5-4; D possibly corresponds to TRBD2 (6 bases). V lost 4 bases to trimming and J lost 2 bases, with 9 bases between them. The germline CDR1 and CDR2 sequences are SGHNT and YYREEE (reference sequence). The CDR3 length is 14 residues. CDR3 sequence (DNA): TGTGCCAGCAGCCCCGGGACTAACACCGGGGAGCTGTTTTTT. It encodes CASSPGTNTGELFF.

The gene calls are TRBV9 and TRBJ2-1, with D perhaps matching TRBD2 (6 bases). Germline V gene data show CDR1 as SGDLS and CDR2 as YYNGEE. The CDR3 sequence is 16 residues long. Trimming pared 0 bases from V and 0 bases from J, leaving 10 bases between. The CDR3 protein is CASSVGAGFSYNEQFF. The DNA for the CDR3 is TGTGCCAGCAGCGTAGGGGCGGGATTCTCCTACAATGAGCAGTTCTTC.

V gene TRBV5-1 combines with J gene TRBJ1-1; the D is unclear. The V end lost 4 bases, the J end lost 4 bases, and 17 bases lay between the germline ends. Per germline, CDR1 SGHRS and CDR2 YFSETQ. The CDR3 is made up of 15 amino acids. CDR3 bases: TGCGCCAGCAGCCCAGCGATGGCAAGAGGCACTGAAGCTTTCTTT. This encodes CASSPAMARGTEAFF.

The chain has TRBV15 and TRBJ1-4; possibly TRBD1 for D (6 bases). Trimming shortened V by 1 base and J by 7 bases, and 13 bases separated the two germline ends. The CDR3 sequence is 15 residues long. CDR1 is LNHNV and CDR2 is YYDKDF in the germline V gene (reference sequence). In DNA, the CDR3 is TGTGCCACCAGCAGAGTAGGGGGGGAGGGTGAAAAACTGTTTTTT. Its protein product is CATSRVGGEGEKLFF.